The 14 T cell receptor beta chains listed next were all sequenced from one sample in a study of technical replicates of blood from a few donors. Sequenced by immunoSEQ multiplex PCR; TCRdb stores in-frame clones only, minus some. The sample lists around 76,000 clones, approximately 98% occurring once. Sequencing used T cells isolated from PBMCs. These TCRs come from a human donor in good health.

The gene calls are TRBV19 and TRBJ2-2, with 12 bases identical to TRBD2. The CDR3 covers 15 residues. Germline V gives CDR1 LNHDA, CDR2 SQIVND (reference sequence). V trimming: 3 bases; J trimming: 8 bases; junction bases outside the gene matches: 4. CDR3 amino acids: CASSIGLAGNGELFF. The CDR3 region has the DNA TGTGCCAGTAGTATCGGACTAGCGGGAAATGGGGAGCTGTTTTTT.

This clone was found once. The gene calls are TRBV28 and TRBJ1-2; possible D gene TRBD1, 6 bases. Germline CDR1 is MDHEN and CDR2 is SYDVKM. The V end lost 5 bases, the J end lost 1 base, and 11 bases lay between the germline ends. The CDR3 length is 14 residues. The CDR3 DNA sequence: TGTGCCAGCAGTCGCCAGGGGCGTAACTATGGCTACACCTTC. The encoded protein is CASSRQGRNYGYTF.

The chain has TRBV21-1 and TRBJ1-2. TRBV21-1 is deemed a pseudogene. This CDR3 has 13 amino acids. CDR3 sequence: CASSITYYNGYTF. CDR3 nucleotide sequence: TGTGCCAGCAGCATAACATACTACAACGGCTACACCTTC.

The rearrangement joins TRBV27 to TRBJ1-1; D unresolved. Germline V CDR1 and CDR2: MNHEY, SMNVEV (reference sequence). The CDR3 totals 13 residues. The germline V and J ends were trimmed by 0 bases and 8 bases, with 10 bases remaining between them. The CDR3: CASSLSRAGEAFF. The CDR3 bases are TGTGCCAGCAGTTTATCGAGGGCGGGAGAAGCTTTCTTT.

This clone was recorded once. V gene TRBV6-6 combines with J gene TRBJ2-1; 10 bases line up with TRBD2. This CDR3 has 14 residues. Trimming took 4 bases from V and 10 from J; bases not matched to a gene: 7. Germline V gene sequence: CDR1 MNHNY, CDR2 SVGAGI (reference sequence). The CDR3: CASSLSSGSLEQFF. The DNA of the CDR3 is TGTGCCAGCAGTTTATCTAGCGGGAGCTTGGAGCAGTTCTTC.

The CDR3 region has the DNA TGTGCCAGTAGTATGCTACGGGACACTGACACTGAAGCTTTCTTT. Its translation is CASSMLRDTDTEAFF. The chain carries TRBV19 and TRBJ1-1; D may be TRBD1 (6 bases). The V gene's germline CDR1 is LNHDA and CDR2 SQIVND (reference sequence). The V end lost 3 bases, the J end lost 3 bases, and 14 bases lay between the germline ends. The CDR3 runs 15 residues.

The chain uses TRBV4-3 and TRBJ1-1; no reliable D call. This CDR3 has 15 amino acids. The V end was cut by 0 bases, the J end by 4 bases, with 12 bases between. Germline V gives CDR1 LGHNA, CDR2 YSLEER. The CDR3 reads CASSQDNMGGTEAFF. CDR3 bases: TGCGCCAGCAGCCAAGATAACATGGGAGGCACTGAAGCTTTCTTT.

The CDR3 region has the DNA TGCGCCAGCAGCCCCCGTGAATTGTTAGCGGGAGGGAATGAAGAGACCCAGTACTTC. Its translation: CASSPRELLAGGNEETQYF. V usage is TRBV4-1 and J usage is TRBJ2-5, with 11 bases aligning to TRBD2. J gave up 3 bases and V 4 bases, and 16 bases lay outside the gene matches. Per germline, CDR1 MGHRA and CDR2 YSYEKL. The CDR3 covers 19 residues.

This chain joins TRBV5-1 and TRBJ1-2, with 10 nucleotides matching TRBD1. Per the germline V gene, CDR1 is SGHRS and CDR2 is YFSETQ. This CDR3 has 18 residues. V lost 0 bases to trimming and J lost 8 bases; unmatched junction nucleotides: 16. The DNA of the CDR3 is TGCGCCAGCAGCTTGGCCGGGACAGGGGCCTCTTTCGTATCGGGCTACACCTTC. Residues: CASSLAGTGASFVSGYTF.

This chain's CDR3 is CASSKRLGYNEQFF. The CDR3 region has the DNA TGTGCCAGCAGTAAGCGACTAGGCTACAATGAGCAGTTCTTC. The chain employs TRBV6-5 and TRBJ2-1; possibly TRBD2 for D (6 bases). The CDR3 extends over 14 amino acids. V was cut by 5 bases and J by 3 bases, with 11 bases left in between. Germline loops: CDR1 MNHEY, CDR2 SVGAGI.

The genes are TRBV9 and TRBJ2-1, with D hard to call. The CDR3 is 14 residues long. The germline gives CDR1 SGDLS, CDR2 YYNGEE. Trimming removed 0 bases at V and 7 bases at J, with 11 bases between. The CDR3 sequence: CASSVGEPWNEQFF. The CDR3 DNA reads TGTGCCAGCAGCGTAGGAGAGCCCTGGAATGAGCAGTTCTTC.

The chain couples TRBV5-1 to TRBJ2-7, with D maybe TRBD2 (5 bases). The germline V gene has CDR1 SGHRS and CDR2 YFSETQ. The CDR3 covers 13 residues. Trimming took 2 bases from V and 3 from J, leaving 9 bases between them. The CDR3 loop reads CASSFGERYEQYF. CDR3 nucleotides: TGCGCCAGCAGCTTTGGGGAGCGCTACGAGCAGTACTTC.

The chain uses TRBV28 and TRBJ2-1; D perhaps matches TRBD1 (6 bases). V shed 6 bases and J shed 0 bases, with 15 bases lying between them. This CDR3 comprises 16 residues. Per the germline V gene, CDR1 is MDHEN and CDR2 is SYDVKM. This chain's CDR3 is CASRYTGSGSYNEQFF. In DNA, the CDR3 is TGTGCCAGCAGGTATACAGGGTCGGGCTCCTACAATGAGCAGTTCTTC.

The chain employs TRBV4-2 and TRBJ1-2; D is perhaps TRBD1 (6 bases). V dropped 0 bases and J dropped 5 bases, with 13 bases sitting between them. The CDR3 has 15 amino acids. Per germline, CDR1 LGHNA and CDR2 YNFKEQ. The CDR3 protein is CASSQEYRVGYGYTF. CDR3 nucleotide sequence: TGTGCCAGCAGCCAAGAGTACAGGGTTGGGTATGGCTACACCTTC.